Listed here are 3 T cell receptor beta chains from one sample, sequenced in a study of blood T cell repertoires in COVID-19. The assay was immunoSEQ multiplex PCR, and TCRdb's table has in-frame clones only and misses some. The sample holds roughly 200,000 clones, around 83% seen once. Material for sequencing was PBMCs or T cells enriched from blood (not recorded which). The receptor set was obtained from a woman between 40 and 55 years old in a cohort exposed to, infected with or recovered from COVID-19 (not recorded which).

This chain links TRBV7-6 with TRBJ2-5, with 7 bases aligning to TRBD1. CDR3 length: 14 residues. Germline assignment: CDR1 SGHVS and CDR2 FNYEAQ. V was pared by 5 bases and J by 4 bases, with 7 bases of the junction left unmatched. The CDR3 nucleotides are TGTGCCAGCAGCCCACTGACAGGGAGAGAGACCCAGTACTTC. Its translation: CASSPLTGRETQYF.

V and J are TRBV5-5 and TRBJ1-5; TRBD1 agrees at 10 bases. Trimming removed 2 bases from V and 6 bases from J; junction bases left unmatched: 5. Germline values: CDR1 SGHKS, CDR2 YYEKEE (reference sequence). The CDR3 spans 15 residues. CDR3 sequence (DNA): TGTGCCAGCAGCTTCGACAGGGGGCTAGGTCAGCCCCAGCATTTT. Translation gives CASSFDRGLGQPQHF. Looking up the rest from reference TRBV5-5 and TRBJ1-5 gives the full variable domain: DAGVTQSPTHLIKTRGQQVTLRCSPISGHKSVSWYQQVLGQGPQFIFQYYEKEERGRGNFPDRFSARQFPNYSSELNVNALLLGDSALYLCASSFDRGLGQPQHFGDGTRLSIL.

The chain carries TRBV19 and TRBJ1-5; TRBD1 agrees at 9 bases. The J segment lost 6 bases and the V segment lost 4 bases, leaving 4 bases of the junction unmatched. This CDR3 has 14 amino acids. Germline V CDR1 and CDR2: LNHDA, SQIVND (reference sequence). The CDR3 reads CASSTDRGGQPQHF. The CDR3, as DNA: TGTGCCAGTAGTACGGACAGGGGAGGTCAGCCCCAGCATTTT.